This T cell receptor (beta chain) came from a study of cytomegalovirus exposure and HLA in healthy donors (TCRdb year 2017). With regard to the full study: An earlier analysis of roughly 610 of the donors reported approximately 280 Gb of sequence data and roughly 120 million unique TCR beta sequences obtained from around 170 million T cells. An early release covering roughly 640 HLA-typed donors comprised about 300 gigabases of sequencing data and roughly 86 million unique TCR sequences. Of the roughly 410 genotyped donors, approximately 81% were placed in the genetic ancestry cluster associated with self-reported Caucasian donors. The study was designed to test whether signatures of past pathogen exposure could be identified by cataloging public T cell receptors. The study profiled the T cell repertoires of 550 to 700 subjects by immunosequencing and related them to cytomegalovirus serostatus. Besides the first cohort of under 700 subjects, a separate validation cohort made up of around 120 different subjects was used. The study combined high-throughput TCR immunosequencing, statistical association of individual TCRs with disease status, and machine learning to predict cytomegalovirus infection status. In a later analysis, previously published TCR beta repertoires from 600 to 850 donors were re-analyzed and high-resolution HLA genotyping was added so that TCR occurrence patterns could be studied. The later analysis used no new phenotypic data to find candidate immune exposures, relying instead on TCR beta sequences and their occurrence across donors. An earlier analysis of 587 of the donors applied high-throughput TCR beta sequencing to assess whether each TCR beta V gene segment acted as functional or pseudogenic. Donor age, sex, ethnicity and CMV serostatus were compiled together with the repertoire data. In a later genetic analysis, genome-wide SNP genotypes for about 60% of the 666 donors were used, and that subset was treated as a discovery cohort. Every discovery cohort repertoire had been produced on one sequencing platform. HLA typing covered class I and class II loci at four-digit resolution. Typing coverage varied by locus: about 629-640 donors for A, B, C, DRB1 and DQB1; under 550 for DQA1; some 610 for DPA1; more than 450 for DPB1. A few DR-DQ haplotypes were treated as single units for association and clustering because of strong linkage in the cohort. Among roughly 400 genotyped donors of the cohort, an average of approximately 240,000 unique TCR beta nucleotide sequences was sequenced per donor, of which 15% to 20% were non-productive.

V is shortened by 6 bases, J by 0 bases, and the region joining them spans 9 bases. Taken from cysteine to phenylalanine, the CDR3 has 14 residues. Here the CDR3 DNA is all that survives: 42 bases in frame from base 1. The CDR1 and CDR2 encoded by the germline V gene (reference sequence) are MNHEY and SMNVEV. As concerns this clone: Its recognized antigen is unknown. There are no base qualities to consult, and no much larger clone falls within one base.

The paper's findings and limits, for the study overall: The classifier was reported to diagnose cytomegalovirus status with high specificity and sensitivity in both the original and validation cohorts. At a false discovery rate of 0.05, a later analysis linked some 18,000 TCR beta sequences to specific HLA alleles. The earlier analysis of approximately 540 of the donors excluded roughly 17 rarely observed V segments, including chromosome 9 orphons, because counts were too low. A further reported finding was that TCR beta sequences accurately predicted the HLA-A and HLA-B alleles for most subjects in the first cohort. The authors suggested that the approach could potentially be extended to other disease states and immunological phenotypes. Because HLA typing was missing for some donors at each locus, association tests included only the typed subset. In a later analysis, HLA-associated TCR beta chains showed more clonal expansion and lower generation probabilities than non-associated chains that were equally common. In a later analysis, most CMV-associated TCR beta chains were found to appear HLA-restricted, with HLA associations seemingly driven largely by CMV exposure. Immune exposure information for the cohort was limited to CMV serostatus. Assigning TCR associations to individual alleles was difficult when HLA alleles, especially DR and DQ, strongly co-occurred. The study listed 164 TCR beta chains as associated with cytomegalovirus. Most TCR sequences were observed very rarely across donors, whereas some public TCRs were present in many individuals. A group of highly shared sequence variants was considered likely to be a technical artifact of the sequencing pipeline. In vitro tests confirmed that a few of the cytomegalovirus-associated TCR beta chains recognize cytomegalovirus antigens. Correlated functional status among segregating V segments might reflect linkage disequilibrium, but an unknown experimental factor could not be ruled out. The presence/absence analyses assumed that sequencing depth was roughly uniform across donors, and that assumption may not be true. A later genetic analysis associated a missense DCLRE1C variant with V-gene and J-gene trimming of TCR beta chains, and an independent cohort replicated the association. Several of the top co-occurrence clusters appeared to be linked to parvovirus B19, influenza, CMV and Epstein-Barr virus, according to a later analysis. Some IMGT-functional V segments, including TRBV6-2 and TRBV6-3, could not be told apart with the 87-base-pair reads, so those segments were excluded. A later genetic analysis reported fewer N-insertions in productive TCRs among donors in an Asian-associated ancestry cluster than the roughly 640-donor mean. Broadly in line with IMGT annotations, most TCR beta V segments showed up in productive rearrangements about 87% or about 30% of the time in an earlier analysis of some 590 of the donors. In this cohort, only TCR beta chains were sequenced, and detectable features were limited by the absence of alpha or paired-chain data. In a later analysis, the rate of TCR association differed among HLA loci, with DRB1 alleles having the most associated TCRs and HLA-C alleles having the fewest.

Library generation was performed with the immunoSEQ multiplex PCR assay. A mixture of 60 forward primers for TCR Vbeta segments and 13 reverse primers for TCR Jbeta segments was used in the multiplex PCR. The CDR3 region of rearranged TCR beta genes was amplified from genomic DNA by a multiplex PCR assay. Amplified TCR beta libraries were sequenced as 87-base-pair reads on the Illumina HiSeq System. The source study handled its data this way. A later analysis counted about 80 million unique TCR beta chains across the 550 to 800 repertoires, and around 12 million of these chains were shared by at least two donors. Raw reads were error-corrected and collapsed into unique sequences by a nearest-neighbor algorithm in which closely related sequences were merged to remove PCR and sequencing errors. To assign V, D and J gene segments, CDR3 sequences were aligned to IMGT reference sequences. Each retained sequence needed at least a six-nucleotide match to both a V gene segment and a J gene segment. Rearrangements were classified as productive when the CDR3 lacked stop codons and remained in frame with V and J, and all other rearrangements were classified as non-productive. Following IMGT convention, CDR3 was defined as the stretch from the second conserved V-encoded cysteine up to the conserved J-encoded phenylalanine. The earlier analysis of some 540 of the donors excluded any sequence lacking an unambiguous match to a single V gene segment. An earlier analysis of almost 600 of the donors classified V segments as functional when productive rearrangements were above 56.7% and as segregating when the standard deviation between donors was above 5%. A statistical classification framework was built to diagnose cytomegalovirus status from the catalog of TCR beta chain sequences. A later analysis assigned V and J genes by comparing TCR nucleotide sequences with IMGT/GENE-DB human TR gene sequences. A later analysis assigned CDR3 sequences and most-parsimonious VDJ recombination scenarios with the TCRdist pipeline. In a later analysis, each TCR beta chain was defined by its CDR3 amino acid sequence together with its V-gene family, and reads without a unique V-gene family were excluded. As a way to deal with suspected cross-contamination and a sequencing artifact, a later analysis dropped hundreds of nucleotide sequences that were highly shared and had low generation probability. In a later analysis, a clonal expansion index for each public chain was calculated from normalized within-repertoire ranks of inferred template counts. In a later analysis, generation probabilities were computed using a VDJ recombination model fitted to out-of-frame rearrangements, and the results were checked against IGoR. Hypergeometric tests were used in a later analysis to score TCR-TCR, TCR-HLA and TCR-CMV co-occurrence, with a repertoire-size bias correction applied to the TCR pairs. False discovery rates were estimated in a later analysis by permuting HLA or CMV assignments 20 times. A later analysis grouped co-occurring TCRs with DBSCAN, adding TCRdist sequence similarity when clustering within HLA-allele-positive subsets. For co-occurrence clustering, repertoires with fewer than 30,000 or more than 120,000 public chains were excluded, along with four or five repertoires with anomalous nucleotide sharing. This is the immuneACCESS table as TCRdb keeps it, with only in-frame sequences that have V and J called. A part of the clones is gone; compared with another copy, unresolved V genes explain less than half, and the rest is unexplained. V and J calls and clone size are copied from that table; D and trimming were computed from the DNA. This sample is represented by roughly 100,000 clones; 60% to 80% of them were singletons. The leading ten clones occupy 5.8% of the sample.

The cohort comprised hundreds of healthy bone marrow donors. All cohort members were sampled while nominally healthy, although unrecorded immune exposures were likely present. The donor tested CMV seropositive and was one of the 289 seropositive cohort members. A peripheral blood sample was provided by each donor, and peripheral blood mononuclear cells were used for TCR beta sequencing. The Qiagen DNeasy Blood Extraction Kit was used to extract genomic DNA from the blood cell samples. The V and J genes are TRBV27 and TRBJ2-1, with a weak D call of TRBD2 (6 bases match). This sequence originates from a man in his fifties or sixties in good health and CMV-seropositive. Material: PBMCs. CDR3 protein: CASRGLFSYNEQFF. The sequenced DNA is TGTGCCAGCAGGGGACTTTTCTCCTACAATGAGCAGTTCTTC.